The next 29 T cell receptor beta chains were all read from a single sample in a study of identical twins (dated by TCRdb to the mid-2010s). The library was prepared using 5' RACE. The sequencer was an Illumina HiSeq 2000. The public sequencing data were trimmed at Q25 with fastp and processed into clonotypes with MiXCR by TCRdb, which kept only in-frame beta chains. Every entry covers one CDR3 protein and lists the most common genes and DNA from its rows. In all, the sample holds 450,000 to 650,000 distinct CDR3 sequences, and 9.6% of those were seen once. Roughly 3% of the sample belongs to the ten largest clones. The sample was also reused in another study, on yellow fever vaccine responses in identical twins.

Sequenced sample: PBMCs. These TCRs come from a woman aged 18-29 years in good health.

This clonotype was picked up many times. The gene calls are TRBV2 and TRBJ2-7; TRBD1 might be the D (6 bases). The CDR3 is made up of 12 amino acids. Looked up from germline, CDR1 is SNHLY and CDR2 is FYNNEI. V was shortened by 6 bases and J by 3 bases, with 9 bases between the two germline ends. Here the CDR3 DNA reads TGTGCCAGCAGATCGGACAGCTACGAGCAGTACTTC. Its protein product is CASRSDSYEQYF.

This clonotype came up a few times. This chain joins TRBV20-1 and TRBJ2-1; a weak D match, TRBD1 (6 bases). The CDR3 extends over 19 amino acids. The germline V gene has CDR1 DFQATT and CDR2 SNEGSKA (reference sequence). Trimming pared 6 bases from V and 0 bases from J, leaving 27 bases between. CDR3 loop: CSAFGTGGPGTNSYNEQFF. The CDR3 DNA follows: TGCAGTGCGTTTGGAACAGGCGGTCCCGGGACAAACTCCTACAATGAGCAGTTCTTC.

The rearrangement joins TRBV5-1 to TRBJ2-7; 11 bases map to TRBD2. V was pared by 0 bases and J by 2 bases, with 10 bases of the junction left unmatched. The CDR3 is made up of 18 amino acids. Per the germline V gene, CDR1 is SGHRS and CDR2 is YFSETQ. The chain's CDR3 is CASSLGPTSGDLTYEQYF. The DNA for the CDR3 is TGCGCCAGCAGCTTGGGTCCGACTAGCGGGGACCTGACCTACGAGCAGTACTTC. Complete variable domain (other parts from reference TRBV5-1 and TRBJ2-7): KAGVTQTPRYLIKTRGQQVTLSCSPISGHRSVSWYQQTPGQGLQFLFEYFSETQRNKGNFPGRFSGRQFSNSRSEMNVSTLELGDSALYLCASSLGPTSGDLTYEQYFGPGTRLTVT.

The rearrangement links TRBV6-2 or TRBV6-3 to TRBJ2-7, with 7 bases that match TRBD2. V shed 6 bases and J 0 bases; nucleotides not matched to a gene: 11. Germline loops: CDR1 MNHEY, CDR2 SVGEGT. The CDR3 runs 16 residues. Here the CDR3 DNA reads TGTGCCAGCAGCCCCGGATTCCTAGCGGACTCCTACGAGCAGTACTTC. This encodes CASSPGFLADSYEQYF.

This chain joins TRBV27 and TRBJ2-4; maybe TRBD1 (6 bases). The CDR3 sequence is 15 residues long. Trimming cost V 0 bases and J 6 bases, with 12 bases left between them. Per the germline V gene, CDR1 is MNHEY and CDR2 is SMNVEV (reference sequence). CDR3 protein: CASSLSSRGGNIQYF. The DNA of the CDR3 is TGTGCCAGCAGTTTATCGTCCAGGGGTGGAAACATTCAGTACTTC.

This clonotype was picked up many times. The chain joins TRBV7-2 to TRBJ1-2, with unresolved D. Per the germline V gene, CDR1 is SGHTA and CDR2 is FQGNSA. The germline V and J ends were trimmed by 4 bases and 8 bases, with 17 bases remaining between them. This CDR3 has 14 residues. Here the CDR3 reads CASSSGGTAKGYTF. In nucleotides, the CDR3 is TGTGCCAGCAGCTCCGGCGGCACTGCAAAAGGCTACACCTTC.

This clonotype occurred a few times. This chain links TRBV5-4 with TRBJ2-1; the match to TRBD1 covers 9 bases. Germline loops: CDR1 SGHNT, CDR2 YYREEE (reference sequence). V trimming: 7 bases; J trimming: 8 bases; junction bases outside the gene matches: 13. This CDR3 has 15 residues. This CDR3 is CASDSRDREADEQFF. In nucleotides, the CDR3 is TGTGCCAGCGATTCCCGGGACAGGGAGGCCGATGAGCAGTTCTTC.

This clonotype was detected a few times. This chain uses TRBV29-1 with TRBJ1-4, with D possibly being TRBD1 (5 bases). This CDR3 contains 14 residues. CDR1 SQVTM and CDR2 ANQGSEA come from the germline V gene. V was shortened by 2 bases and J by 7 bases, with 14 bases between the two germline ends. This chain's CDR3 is CSVESRALSEKLFF. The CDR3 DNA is TGCAGCGTTGAAAGCAGGGCTCTTTCTGAAAAACTGTTTTTT. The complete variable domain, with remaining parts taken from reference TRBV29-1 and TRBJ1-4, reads SAVISQKPSRDICQRGTSLTIQCQVDSQVTMMFWYRQQPGQSLTLIATANQGSEATYESGFVIDKFPISRPNLTFSTLTVSNMSPEDSSIYLCSVESRALSEKLFFGSGTQLSVL.

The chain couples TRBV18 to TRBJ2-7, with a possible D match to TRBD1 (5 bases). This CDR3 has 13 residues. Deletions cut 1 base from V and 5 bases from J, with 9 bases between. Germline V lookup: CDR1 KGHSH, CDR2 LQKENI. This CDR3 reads CASSPLGENEQYF. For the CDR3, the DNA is TGTGCCAGCTCACCACTAGGGGAAAACGAGCAGTACTTC.

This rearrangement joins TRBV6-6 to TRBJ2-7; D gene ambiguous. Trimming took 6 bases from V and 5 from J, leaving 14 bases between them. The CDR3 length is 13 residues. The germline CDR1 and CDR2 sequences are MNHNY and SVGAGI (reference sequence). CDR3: CASSFPKRDEQYF. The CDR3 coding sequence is TGTGCCAGCAGCTTCCCTAAACGTGACGAGCAGTACTTC.

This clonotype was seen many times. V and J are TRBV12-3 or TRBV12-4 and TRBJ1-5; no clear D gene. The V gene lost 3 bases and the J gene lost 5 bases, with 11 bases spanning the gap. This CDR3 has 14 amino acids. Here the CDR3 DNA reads TGTGCCAGCAGTTTTTCCCTCGCTGATCAGCCCCAGCATTTT. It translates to CASSFSLADQPQHF.

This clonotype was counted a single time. The CDR3 DNA reads TGCGCCAGCAGCTTCGGTGGTTCGAAACCGAACTACGAGCAGTACTTC. This sequence encodes CASSFGGSKPNYEQYF. The V call is TRBV5-1, the J call TRBJ2-7; D unclear. Between the trimmed V and J ends, which lost 2 bases and 3 bases, there was a span of 18 bases. The CDR3 contains 16 residues. Germline-derived CDR1 and CDR2 are SGHRS and YFSETQ.

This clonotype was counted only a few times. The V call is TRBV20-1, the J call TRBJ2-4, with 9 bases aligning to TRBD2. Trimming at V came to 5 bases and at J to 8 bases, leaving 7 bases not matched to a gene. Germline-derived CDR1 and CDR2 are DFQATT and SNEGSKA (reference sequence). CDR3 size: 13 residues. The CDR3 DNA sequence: TGCAGTGCTGGCGAGGCGGGGGGGGACATTCAGTACTTC. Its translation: CSAGEAGGDIQYF.

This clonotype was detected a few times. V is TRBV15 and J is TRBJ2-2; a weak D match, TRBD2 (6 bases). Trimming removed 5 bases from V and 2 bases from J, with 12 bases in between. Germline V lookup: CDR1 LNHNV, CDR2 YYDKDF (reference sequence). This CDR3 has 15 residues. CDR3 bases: TGTGCCACCAGCCGAAAGGGACTTAACACCGGGGAGCTGTTTTTT. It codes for CATSRKGLNTGELFF. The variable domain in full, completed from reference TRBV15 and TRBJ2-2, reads DAMVIQNPRYQVTQFGKPVTLSCSQTLNHNVMYWYQQKSSQAPKLLFHYYDKDFNNEADTPDNFQSRRPNTSFCFLDIRSPGLGDTAMYLCATSRKGLNTGELFFGEGSRLTVL.

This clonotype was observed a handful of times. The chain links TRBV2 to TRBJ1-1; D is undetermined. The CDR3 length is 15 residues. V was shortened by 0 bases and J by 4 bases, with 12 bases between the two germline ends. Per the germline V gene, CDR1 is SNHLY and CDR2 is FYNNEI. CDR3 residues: CASSEAREPPTEAFF. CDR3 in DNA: TGTGCCAGCAGTGAAGCGAGGGAACCCCCCACTGAAGCTTTCTTT.

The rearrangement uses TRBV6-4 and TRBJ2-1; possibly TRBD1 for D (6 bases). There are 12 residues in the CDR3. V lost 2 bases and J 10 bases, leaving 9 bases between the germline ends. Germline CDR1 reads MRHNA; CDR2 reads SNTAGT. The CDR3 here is CASSDDRREQFF. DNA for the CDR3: TGTGCCAGCAGTGACGACAGGAGAGAGCAGTTCTTC.

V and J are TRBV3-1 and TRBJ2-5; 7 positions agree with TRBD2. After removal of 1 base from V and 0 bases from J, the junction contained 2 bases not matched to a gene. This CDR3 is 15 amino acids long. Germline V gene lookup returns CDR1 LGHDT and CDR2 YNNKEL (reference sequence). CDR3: CASSQGGLNQETQYF. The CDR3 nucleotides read TGTGCCAGCAGCCAAGGGGGACTAAACCAAGAGACCCAGTACTTC.

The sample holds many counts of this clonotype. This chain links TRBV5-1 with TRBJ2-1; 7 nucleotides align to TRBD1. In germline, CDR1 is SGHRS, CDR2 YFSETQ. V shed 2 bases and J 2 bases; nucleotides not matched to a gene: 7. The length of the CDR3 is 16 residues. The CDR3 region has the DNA TGCGCCAGCAGCTTAGGAGGAGACAGGGCCTACAATGAGCAGTTCTTC. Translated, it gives CASSLGGDRAYNEQFF.

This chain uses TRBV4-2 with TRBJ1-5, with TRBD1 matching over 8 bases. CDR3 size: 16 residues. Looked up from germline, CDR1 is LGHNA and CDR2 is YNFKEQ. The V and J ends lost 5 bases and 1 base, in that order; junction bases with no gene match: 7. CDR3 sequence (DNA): TGTGCCAGCAGCTTGAACCAGGGGGCGAGCAATCAGCCCCAGCATTTT. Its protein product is CASSLNQGASNQPQHF.

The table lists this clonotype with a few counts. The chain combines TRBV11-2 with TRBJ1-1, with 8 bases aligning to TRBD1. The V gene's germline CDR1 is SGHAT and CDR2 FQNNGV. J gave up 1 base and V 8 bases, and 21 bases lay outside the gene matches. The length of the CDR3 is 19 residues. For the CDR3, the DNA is TGTGCCAGCGAGCTTAGATCTATAGGGTCAGGGGGCAGGAACACTGAAGCTTTCTTT. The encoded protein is CASELRSIGSGGRNTEAFF.

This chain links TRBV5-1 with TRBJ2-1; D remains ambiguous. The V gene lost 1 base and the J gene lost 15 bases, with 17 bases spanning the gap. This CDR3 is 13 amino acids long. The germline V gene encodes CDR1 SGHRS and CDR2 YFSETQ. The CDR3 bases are TGCGCCAGCAGCTTGCCGGAATTAAGTAGGGTGTTCTTC. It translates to CASSLPELSRVFF.

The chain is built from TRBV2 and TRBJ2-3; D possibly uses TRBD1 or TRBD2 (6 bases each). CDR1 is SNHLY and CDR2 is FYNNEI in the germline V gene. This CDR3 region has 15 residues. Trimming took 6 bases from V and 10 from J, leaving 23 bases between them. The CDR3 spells CASRDTGLGGEPQYF. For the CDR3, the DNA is TGTGCCAGCAGGGACACAGGGCTGGGGGGAGAGCCGCAGTATTTT. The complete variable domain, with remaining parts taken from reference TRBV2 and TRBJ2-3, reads EPEVTQTPSHQVTQMGQEVILRCVPISNHLYFYWYRQILGQKVEFLVSFYNNEISEKSEIFDDQFSVERPDGSNFTLKIRSTKLEDSAMYFCASRDTGLGGEPQYFGPGTRLTVL.

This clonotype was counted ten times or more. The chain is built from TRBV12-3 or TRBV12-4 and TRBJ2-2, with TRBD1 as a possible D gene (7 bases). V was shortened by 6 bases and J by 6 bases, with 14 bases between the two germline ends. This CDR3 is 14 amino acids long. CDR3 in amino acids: CASRRDSASGELFF. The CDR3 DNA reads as TGTGCCAGCAGGCGGGACAGTGCGTCCGGGGAGCTGTTTTTT.

CDR3 region: CATSDTGSGANVLTF. The CDR3 DNA reads as TGTGCCACCAGTGATACAGGGTCTGGGGCCAACGTCCTGACTTTC. This chain joins TRBV24-1 and TRBJ2-6, with D possibly TRBD1 on 6 matching bases. V lost 3 bases to trimming and J lost 1 base, with 6 bases between them. The CDR3 is 15 amino acids. Germline V CDR1 and CDR2: KGHDR, SFDVKD.

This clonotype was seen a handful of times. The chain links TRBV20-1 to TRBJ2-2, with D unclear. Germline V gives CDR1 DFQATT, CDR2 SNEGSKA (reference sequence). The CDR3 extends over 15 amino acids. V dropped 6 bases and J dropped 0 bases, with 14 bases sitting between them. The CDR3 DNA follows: TGCAGTGCAGGACCGGCGTTCGCGAACACCGGGGAGCTGTTTTTT. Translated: CSAGPAFANTGELFF.

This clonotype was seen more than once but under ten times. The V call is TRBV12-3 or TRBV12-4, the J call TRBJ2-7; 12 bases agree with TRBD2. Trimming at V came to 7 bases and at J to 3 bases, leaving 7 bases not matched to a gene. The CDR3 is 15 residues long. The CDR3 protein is CASTAMGLAGYEQYF. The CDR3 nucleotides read TGTGCCAGCACCGCCATGGGACTAGCGGGCTACGAGCAGTACTTC.

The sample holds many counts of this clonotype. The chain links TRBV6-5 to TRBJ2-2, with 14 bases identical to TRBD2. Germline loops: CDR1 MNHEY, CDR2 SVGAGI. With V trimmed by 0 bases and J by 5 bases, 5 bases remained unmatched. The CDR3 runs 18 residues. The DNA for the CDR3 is TGTGCCAGCAGTTACTCAACGGGACTAGCGGGAGCTACCGGGGAGCTGTTTTTT. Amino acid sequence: CASSYSTGLAGATGELFF.

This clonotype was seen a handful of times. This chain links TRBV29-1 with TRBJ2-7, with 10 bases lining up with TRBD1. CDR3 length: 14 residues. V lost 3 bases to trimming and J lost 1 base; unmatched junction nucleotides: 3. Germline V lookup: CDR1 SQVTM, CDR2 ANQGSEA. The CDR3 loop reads CSVDGTGESYEQYF. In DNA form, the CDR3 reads TGCAGCGTTGACGGGACAGGGGAATCCTACGAGCAGTACTTC.

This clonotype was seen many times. The CDR3 is CASTWVGGQSDTQYF. The CDR3 nucleotides read TGTGCCAGCACCTGGGTCGGGGGGCAGTCTGATACGCAGTATTTT. J is TRBJ2-3 and V is TRBV12-3 or TRBV12-4, with D possibly being TRBD2 (7 bases). The CDR3 length is 15 residues. The V end was cut by 7 bases, the J end by 6 bases, with 20 bases between.